A single sample is the source of the 29 T cell receptor beta chains below, sequenced in a study of T cells in women clearing cervical HPV infection. Clones were sequenced by immunoSEQ multiplex PCR, and TCRdb holds only the in-frame ones, with some missing. Seen in this sample are more than 30,000 clones; the ten most common clones hold roughly 3.6%. Sequencing input: blood buffy coat. The receptors were gathered from a woman aged 18-70 years with a cervical HPV16 infection that either progressed to CIN3+ or cleared (not recorded which).

With regard to this clone: The read stops 3 residues short of the end of the CDR3; the missing end is completed from the germline J gene. This chain joins TRBV6-1 and TRBJ2-1; the D gene is possibly TRBD1 (6 bases). The ends were cut back, 4 bases at V and 6 bases at J, with 10 bases in the middle. Germline V gene lookup returns CDR1 MNHNS and CDR2 SASEGT. The CDR3 runs to 13 residues. This CDR3 is CASSGTVFNEQFF. The CDR3 bases that were read are TGTGCCAGCAGTGGGACAGTCTTCAATGAG.

About this clone: Coverage ceases 3 residues before the CDR3 finishes, and the germline J gene fills in the end. V gene TRBV7-3 combines with J gene TRBJ2-7; 7 nucleotides align to TRBD1. V lost 1 base to trimming and J lost 6 bases; unmatched junction nucleotides: 3. CDR1 SGHTA and CDR2 FQGTGA come from the germline V gene. The CDR3 has 13 amino acids. The CDR3: CASSLIDRAEQYF. The part of the CDR3 DNA that was read is TGTGCCAGCAGCTTAATTGACAGGGCCGAG.

Details on this clone: The sequenced fragment ends 3 residues before the CDR3 boundary, so the rest is inferred from the germline J gene. V is TRBV19 and J is TRBJ2-7, with TRBD1 matching over 7 bases. Germline CDR1 LNHDA, CDR2 SQIVND (reference sequence). The CDR3 is 15 amino acids. V was pared by 5 bases and J by 4 bases, with 11 bases of the junction left unmatched. The part of the CDR3 DNA that was read is TGTGCCAGTAGTGGGACAGCCGCTTCTGGGTACGAG. Protein sequence: CASSGTAASGYE. The whole CDR3 protein is CASSGTAASGYEQYF.

In the case of this clone: The DNA ends 3 residues before the CDR3 does, and the rest of the CDR3 is filled in from the germline J gene. This chain links TRBV19 with TRBJ2-2; 8 nucleotides line up with TRBD1. This CDR3 is built from 14 residues. In germline, CDR1 is LNHDA, CDR2 SQIVND (reference sequence). The CDR3 reads CASSTRTGNEKLFF. Incomplete CDR3 DNA: TGTGCCAGTAGTACGAGGACAGGGAATGAAAAG.

A word on this clone: The DNA ends 3 residues before the CDR3 does, and the rest of the CDR3 is filled in from the germline J gene. This chain links TRBV19 with TRBJ1-5, with D possibly TRBD1 on 5 matching bases. The CDR3 runs to 18 residues. Germline CDR1 LNHDA, CDR2 SQIVND (reference sequence). The V end lost 1 base, the J end lost 6 bases, and 22 bases lay between the germline ends. CDR3 residues: CASSIGPKSGRGSQPQHF. CDR3 DNA, as far as it was read: TGTGCCAGTAGTATAGGTCCTAAAAGCGGGAGGGGAAGTCAGCCC.

As for this clone: Sequencing ends 3 residues short of the CDR3 end; the germline J gene provides the rest. J is TRBJ1-1 and V is TRBV5-5; 8 bases line up with TRBD1. Germline CDR1 reads SGHKS; CDR2 reads YYEKEE (reference sequence). The length of the CDR3 is 13 residues. With V trimmed by 2 bases and J by 3 bases, 0 bases remained unmatched. CDR3 protein: CASSLQGDTEAFF. The sequenced CDR3 bases are TGTGCCAGCAGCTTACAGGGGGACACTGAA.

Comments on this clone: The CDR3 goes on 3 residues after the read ends, and that part is filled in from the germline J gene. The chain uses TRBV19 and TRBJ1-5, with D tentatively TRBD1 (5 bases). Germline CDR1 and CDR2: LNHDA and SQIVND (reference sequence). The CDR3 runs 14 residues. V gave up 10 bases and J gave up 6 bases, with 19 bases separating them. The DNA read from the CDR3 is TGTGCCACCGATCCCCAGGGAGGATTTCAGCCC. Translated, it gives CATDPQGGFQP. The CDR3 as a whole reads CATDPQGGFQPQHF.

Comments on this clone: The observed sequence ends 3 residues before the CDR3 terminus, with the missing tail filled in from the germline J gene. The chain joins TRBV11-3 to TRBJ1-1; no clear D gene. This CDR3 is 12 amino acids long. Per the germline V gene, CDR1 is SGHNT and CDR2 is YENEEA. The CDR3 is CASSPHTGEAFF. The part of the CDR3 DNA that was read is TGTGCCAGCAGCCCCCACACGGGGGAA.

On this clone: The missing CDR3 end, 3 residues past where the read stops, is filled in from the germline J gene. The rearrangement joins TRBV11-3 to TRBJ2-2, with D unresolved. The CDR3 length is 14 residues. CDR1 is SGHNT and CDR2 is YENEEA in the germline V gene. V shed 5 bases and J shed 1 base, with 8 bases lying between them. This CDR3 reads CASSPGWNTGELFF. CDR3 bases read: TGTGCCAGCAGCCCAGGCTGGAACACCGGGGAG.

A word on this clone: The sequenced fragment ends 3 residues before the CDR3 boundary, so the rest is inferred from the germline J gene. The rearrangement links TRBV5-4 to TRBJ2-2; TRBD2 might be the D (6 bases). V was shortened by 0 bases and J by 3 bases, with 12 bases between the two germline ends. CDR1 and CDR2 (germline): SGHNT, YYREEE (reference sequence). The CDR3 totals 16 residues. The sequenced CDR3 bases are TGTGCCAGCAGCTTGGACGGGACTTCCGACACCGGGGAG. Its translation is CASSLDGTSDTGE. The full CDR3 reads CASSLDGTSDTGELFF.

For this clone: The read terminates 3 residues ahead of where the CDR3 ends, so the germline J gene completes it. The chain employs TRBV7-8 and TRBJ1-5; D gene unclear. Trimming removed 5 bases at V and 7 bases at J, with 21 bases between. The CDR3 covers 16 residues. The germline V gene has CDR1 SGHVS and CDR2 FQNEAQ. The sequenced part of the CDR3 DNA is TGTGCCAGCAGCCCAGAGAGCATACTAGCTAAGCAGCCC. Its protein is CASSPESILAKQP. The full CDR3 protein is CASSPESILAKQPQHF.

Regarding this clone: The CDR3 is cut off 3 residues early in the read; its end comes from the germline J gene. The V gene is TRBV7-6, the J gene TRBJ2-7; tentative D call: TRBD1 (5 bases). Germline V gene sequence: CDR1 SGHVS, CDR2 FNYEAQ. V was shortened by 1 base and J by 1 base, with 11 bases between the two germline ends. CDR3 length: 15 residues. The CDR3 bases that were read are TGTGCCAGCAGCTTAGTAGACAGTGAGTCCTACGAG. Translating it yields CASSLVDSESYE. The full-length CDR3 reads as CASSLVDSESYEQYF. Supplemented by reference TRBV7-6 and TRBJ2-7, the full variable domain reads GAGVSQSPRYKVTKRGQDVALRCDPISGHVSLYWYRQALGQGPEFLTYFNYEAQQDKSGLPNDRFSAERPEGSISTLTIQRTEQRDSAMYRCASSLVDSESYEQYFGPGTRLTVT.

CDR3 bases read: TGTGCCAGCATCCCTACCTCAAGGGGTGAAAAA. Translation: CASIPTSRGEK. In full, the CDR3 reads CASIPTSRGEKLFF. The V and J genes are TRBV2 and TRBJ1-4; possibly TRBD1 for D (5 bases). The DNA ends 3 residues before the CDR3 does, and the rest of the CDR3 is filled in from the germline J gene. Trimming shortened V by 7 bases and J by 7 bases, and 16 bases separated the two germline ends. The CDR3 has 14 amino acids. From germline, CDR1 is SNHLY and CDR2 FYNNEI.

Turning to this clone: The missing CDR3 end, 3 residues past where the read stops, is filled in from the germline J gene. The V and J genes are TRBV30 and TRBJ1-2, with D unresolved. Germline V CDR1 and CDR2: GTSNPN, SVGIG (reference sequence). The CDR3 is made up of 11 amino acids. CDR3 DNA, as far as it was read: TGTGCCTCCGAGGGTGGAGATACC. Translated, it gives CASEGGDT. The complete CDR3 protein is CASEGGDTYTF.

Regarding this clone: The read ends 3 residues early relative to the CDR3; the germline J gene fills the gap. The chain is built from TRBV19 and TRBJ1-4; 10 bases match TRBD1. This CDR3 has 14 amino acids. V lost 7 bases to trimming and J lost 5 bases; unmatched junction nucleotides: 4. Per germline, CDR1 LNHDA and CDR2 SQIVND (reference sequence). The CDR3 sequence is CASIDRGRNEKLFF. The DNA read from the CDR3 is TGTGCCAGTATTGACAGGGGGCGGAATGAAAAA.

Turning to this clone: The CDR3 end is not reached by the read, which stops 3 residues before it; the germline J gene fills it in. V is TRBV29-1 and J is TRBJ2-7; tentative D call: TRBD2 (5 bases). Germline V gene sequence: CDR1 SQVTM, CDR2 ANQGSEA. This CDR3 region has 13 residues. V shed 8 bases and J shed 6 bases, with 20 bases lying between them. Partial CDR3 DNA: TGCAGCACTAAGGAGGTTGGTGTATCCGAG. This encodes CSTKEVGVSE. The whole CDR3 sequence reads CSTKEVGVSEQYF.

Worth noting for this clone: The read halts 3 residues ahead of the CDR3 end, with the missing end drawn from the germline J gene. The J gene is TRBJ2-1, the V gene TRBV12-3 or TRBV12-4; tentative D call: TRBD1 (5 bases). Trimming took off 6 bases at V and 3 bases at J, with 6 bases between the two ends. The CDR3 loop spans 12 amino acids. The sequenced part of the CDR3 DNA is TGTGCCAGCAGGACAGACTACAATGAG. Translating gives CASRTDYNE. Given in full, the CDR3 is CASRTDYNEQFF.

Note on this clone: Read sequence stops 3 residues before the CDR3 end, and the germline J gene provides the missing end. The rearrangement joins TRBV7-9 to TRBJ2-1; 14 positions match TRBD2. J lost 9 bases, V lost 0 bases, and 1 base had no gene match. CDR3 length: 15 residues. Germline V gene lookup returns CDR1 SEHNR and CDR2 FQNEAQ (reference sequence). The covered CDR3 bases are TGTGCCAGCAGCTTAGCGGGACTAGCGGGGGTTGAG. It translates to CASSLAGLAGVE. The whole CDR3 protein reads CASSLAGLAGVEQFF.

As concerns this clone: Read sequence stops 3 residues before the CDR3 end, and the germline J gene provides the missing end. V usage is TRBV20-1 and J usage is TRBJ2-7, with D possibly TRBD2 on 6 matching bases. Trimming left V 4 bases short and J 3 bases short, with 16 bases between. Germline assignment: CDR1 DFQATT and CDR2 SNEGSKA (reference sequence). The CDR3 loop spans 14 amino acids. The part of the CDR3 DNA that was read is TGCAGTGCTATTAACCGGGACTTCCACTACGAG. It translates to CSAINRDFHYE. The CDR3 as a whole reads CSAINRDFHYEQYF.

On this clone itself: Coverage ceases 3 residues before the CDR3 finishes, and the germline J gene fills in the end. This sequence joins TRBV30 and TRBJ2-5; 10 bases align to TRBD2. V gave up 1 base and J gave up 5 bases; unmatched junction bases: 4. CDR1 and CDR2 from the germline V gene are GTSNPN and SVGIG (reference sequence). This CDR3 has 14 residues. This chain's CDR3 is CAWSDGLAVETQYF. Incomplete CDR3 DNA: TGTGCCTGGAGTGATGGACTAGCGGTGGAGACC. Together with reference TRBV30 and TRBJ2-5, the CDR3 gives the full variable domain: SQTIHQWPATLVQPVGSPLSLECTVEGTSNPNLYWYRQAAGRGLQLLFYSVGIGQISSEVPQNLSASRPQDRQFILSSKKLLLSDSGFYLCAWSDGLAVETQYFGPGTRLLVL.

CDR3 residues: CASEKRTEEETQYF. CDR3 DNA, as far as it was read: TGTGCCAGCGAGAAGCGGACCGAAGAAGAGACG. This chain connects TRBV2 to TRBJ2-3, with D tentatively TRBD2 (5 bases). The read ends 3 residues early relative to the CDR3; the germline J gene fills the gap. The CDR3 extends over 14 amino acids. Germline V CDR1 and CDR2: SNHLY, FYNNEI.

The CDR3 DNA, read in part, is TGCGCCAGCAGCCAGGGACAGTACCAGAATTCACCC. It codes for CASSQGQYQNSP. From start to end, the CDR3 is CASSQGQYQNSPLHF. The V gene is TRBV4-1, the J gene TRBJ1-6, with TRBD1 matching over 7 bases. The observed sequence ends 3 residues before the CDR3 terminus, with the missing tail filled in from the germline J gene. Germline V CDR1 and CDR2: MGHRA, YSYEKL. This CDR3 has 15 amino acids. Trimming cost V 3 bases and J 7 bases; bases outside gene matches: 6.

Remarks on this clone: The observed sequence ends 3 residues before the CDR3 terminus, with the missing tail filled in from the germline J gene. The identical CDR3 is also encoded by other nucleotide sequences in the sample. The chain is built from TRBV28 and TRBJ2-3, with a possible D match to TRBD1 (5 bases). CDR3 length: 12 amino acids. With 3 bases removed from V and 4 bases from J, the gap between germline ends came to 5 bases. The V gene's germline CDR1 is MDHEN and CDR2 SYDVKM. The CDR3 here is CASSFRADTQYF. The DNA read from the CDR3 is TGTGCCAGCAGTTTCAGGGCAGATACG.

As to this clone: The DNA ends 3 residues before the CDR3 does, and the rest of the CDR3 is filled in from the germline J gene. The chain uses TRBV20-1 and TRBJ2-7; TRBD1 matches at 10 bases. Germline V gives CDR1 DFQATT, CDR2 SNEGSKA (reference sequence). V was clipped by 3 bases and J by 3 bases; unmatched bases: 14. This CDR3 contains 17 residues. The CDR3 sequence is CSARVPTGTGVFYEQYF. The CDR3 bases that were read are TGCAGTGCTAGGGTCCCTACCGGGACAGGGGTCTTCTACGAG.

Details on this clone: The read ends 3 residues shy of where the CDR3 ends; the end is completed using the germline J gene. The chain uses TRBV7-2 and TRBJ1-2, with 8 bases that match TRBD1. Germline V lookup: CDR1 SGHTA, CDR2 FQGNSA. After removal of 1 base from V and 6 bases from J, the junction contained 1 base not matched to a gene. The CDR3 covers 13 residues. Here the CDR3 reads CASSLGTGNGYTF. The CDR3 bases that were read are TGTGCCAGCAGCTTAGGGACAGGGAATGGC.

Of note for this clone: The read terminates 3 residues ahead of where the CDR3 ends, so the germline J gene completes it. The chain carries TRBV19 and TRBJ2-5; 9 bases match TRBD1. J was trimmed by 3 bases and V by 5 bases; bases with no gene match: 7. The CDR3 is made up of 15 amino acids. CDR1 is LNHDA, CDR2 SQIVND, per germline (reference sequence). The CDR3 spells CASSPQQGAEETQYF. The DNA read from the CDR3 is TGTGCCAGTAGTCCTCAACAGGGGGCGGAAGAGACC.

To note about this clone: The read ends 3 residues early relative to the CDR3; the germline J gene fills the gap. This rearrangement joins TRBV7-2 to TRBJ2-5; D possibly corresponds to TRBD2 (6 bases). The ends were cut back, 5 bases at V and 5 bases at J, with 18 bases in the middle. Germline V gene lookup returns CDR1 SGHTA and CDR2 FQGNSA. CDR3 length: 15 amino acids. The CDR3 bases that were read are TGTGCCAGCAGCCAGCGGGCCCGAGGGGAGGAGACC. Translation: CASSQRARGEET. Given in full, the CDR3 is CASSQRARGEETQYF.

Worth noting for this clone: The read halts 3 residues ahead of the CDR3 end, with the missing end drawn from the germline J gene. V usage is TRBV5-8 and J usage is TRBJ1-2; 8 bases are shared with TRBD1. This CDR3 contains 14 residues. With 6 bases clipped from V and 5 bases from J, the junction kept 9 bases outside the gene matches. Germline assignment: CDR1 SGHTS and CDR2 YDEGEE. The CDR3 region is CASTPRTGSYGYTF. The DNA read from the CDR3 is TGTGCCAGCACCCCGAGGACAGGGTCGTATGGC. Full variable domain (remainder filled in from reference TRBV5-8 and TRBJ1-2): EAGVTQSPTHLIKTRGQQATLRCSPISGHTSVYWYQQALGLGLQFLLWYDEGEERNRGNFPPRFSGRQFPNYSSELNVNALELEDSALYLCASTPRTGSYGYTFGSGTRLTVV.

As to this clone: With the read ending 3 residues before the CDR3 end, the germline J gene is used to fill in that end. This rearrangement joins TRBV30 to TRBJ1-4, with 7 bases that match TRBD1. The germline V gene has CDR1 GTSNPN and CDR2 SVGIG (reference sequence). Losses at the gene ends were 0 bases for V and 8 bases for J; bases not matched to a gene: 6. The CDR3 spans 14 residues. The CDR3 DNA, read in part, is TGTGCCTGGAGTGTACAAGGACAGGACGAAAAA. It encodes CAWSVQGQDEK. From start to end, the CDR3 is CAWSVQGQDEKLFF.